Shown below are 28 T cell receptor beta chains from a single sample sequenced in a study of cytomegalovirus exposure and HLA in healthy donors. PCR was performed using 60 Vbeta and 13 Jbeta primers. Here immunoSEQ multiplex PCR was the method, and the copy in TCRdb shows in-frame clones only, minus some. Of roughly 180,000 clones detected, 75% to 80% appear once; the ten largest clones hold approximately 2.6%. Sequenced sample: PBMCs. Receptors were obtained from a female donor in good health and CMV-seronegative.

The chain combines TRBV28 with TRBJ1-1; 7 bases are shared with TRBD1. V trimming: 9 bases; J trimming: 0 bases; junction bases outside the gene matches: 10. Per germline, CDR1 MDHEN and CDR2 SYDVKM. This CDR3 has 15 residues. The DNA for the CDR3 is TGTGCCAGTGCAGGGACAGATGAGATGAACACTGAAGCTTTCTTT. Protein product: CASAGTDEMNTEAFF. Supplemented by reference TRBV28 and TRBJ1-1, the full variable domain reads DVKVTQSSRYLVKRTGEKVFLECVQDMDHENMFWYRQDPGLGLRLIYFSYDVKMKEKGDIPEGYSVSREKKERFSLILESASTNQTSMYLCASAGTDEMNTEAFFGQGTRLTVV.

The chain carries TRBV30 and TRBJ1-1, with a tentative D call TRBD1 (6 bases). CDR1 is GTSNPN and CDR2 is SVGIG in the germline V gene (reference sequence). This CDR3 contains 12 residues. V lost 7 bases, J lost 5 bases, and 14 bases lay in between. The CDR3, as DNA: TGTGCCTTGAACAGGGATTGGACTGAAGCTTTCTTT. This encodes CALNRDWTEAFF.

The chain recombines TRBV5-1 with TRBJ1-1, with D unresolved. The CDR3 totals 17 residues. Trimming shortened V by 0 bases and J by 0 bases, and 15 bases separated the two germline ends. Germline-derived CDR1 and CDR2 are SGHRS and YFSETQ. CDR3 bases: TGCGCCAGCAGCTTGGGGCCGGCGGGCGCCCTGAACACTGAAGCTTTCTTT. Translation: CASSLGPAGALNTEAFF.

This chain links TRBV6-1 with TRBJ2-1; 9 bases fit TRBD2. V shed 4 bases, J shed 3 bases, and the junction held 7 bases outside the gene matches. The CDR3 is 16 amino acids. Germline lookup yields CDR1 MNHNS and CDR2 SASEGT. Here the CDR3 reads CASSASTSGVYNEQFF. The CDR3 DNA is TGTGCCAGCAGTGCCTCGACTAGCGGCGTCTACAATGAGCAGTTCTTC.

In the case of this clone: Other DNA variants within this sample encode the same CDR3. The chain joins TRBV5-1 to TRBJ2-7; D is undetermined. V was trimmed by 1 base and J by 1 base, leaving 6 bases between them. The CDR3 runs to 13 residues. Germline loops: CDR1 SGHRS, CDR2 YFSETQ. CDR3 protein: CASSLTSSYEQYF. As DNA, the CDR3 is TGCGCCAGCAGCTTGACAAGTTCCTACGAGCAGTACTTC.

This chain connects TRBV4-3 to TRBJ2-3; D not resolved. The CDR3 sequence is 17 residues long. Trimming cost V 0 bases and J 4 bases, with 17 bases left between them. From germline, CDR1 is LGHNA and CDR2 YSLEER. CDR3 DNA: TGCGCCAGCAGCCAAGACTTGTTGGTACCTAGAGCAGATACGCAGTATTTT. It is translated as CASSQDLLVPRADTQYF.

V is TRBV6-5 and J is TRBJ2-7, with 11 positions matching TRBD1. The CDR3 runs to 14 residues. Germline CDR1 reads MNHEY; CDR2 reads SVGAGI. V dropped 7 bases and J dropped 5; count of bases not matched to a gene: 7. CDR3 nucleotides: TGTGCCAGCACAAACCGGGACAGGGGGAACGAGCAGTACTTC. Its protein is CASTNRDRGNEQYF.

A note on this clone: The junction and the germline gene differ at one end; a read error may be behind it. The rearrangement joins TRBV7-3 to TRBJ2-7; D not certain. Germline CDR1 reads SGHTA; CDR2 reads FQGTGA. The CDR3 contains 15 residues. In DNA form, the CDR3 reads TGTGCCAGCAGCTTTTGGAGAGCAGAGACCTACGGGCAGTACTTC. Encoded protein: CASSFWRAETYGQYF. The full variable domain, completed using reference TRBV7-3 and TRBJ2-7, is GAGVSQTPSNKVTEKGKYVELRCDPISGHTALYWYRQSLGQGPEFLIYFQGTGAADDSGLPNDRFFAVRPEGSVSTLKIQRTERGDSAVYLCASSFWRAETYGQYFGPGTRLTVT.

The chain links TRBV27 to TRBJ2-1, with 8 bases lining up with TRBD2. The CDR3 contains 12 residues. Unmatched junction bases numbered 11, after V lost 7 bases and J lost 15 bases. The germline V gene encodes CDR1 MNHEY and CDR2 SMNVEV (reference sequence). CDR3 nucleotide sequence: TGTGCCAGCACCCGACCGGGACTAGAAGCGTTCTTC. Its protein is CASTRPGLEAFF.

The chain links TRBV6-5 to TRBJ2-1; D is possibly TRBD2 (5 bases). Germline-derived CDR1 and CDR2 are MNHEY and SVGAGI. The CDR3 covers 15 residues. V was shortened by 5 bases and J by 0 bases, with 11 bases between the two germline ends. CDR3 nucleotides: TGTGCCAGCAGTCCGACTACTTCCTCCTACAATGAGCAGTTCTTC. Amino acids: CASSPTTSSYNEQFF.

This chain's CDR3 is CASSPGTGGYRPQHF. CDR3 bases: TGTGCCAGCAGTCCGGGGACAGGGGGTTATAGGCCCCAGCATTTT. The chain joins TRBV27 to TRBJ1-5, with TRBD1 identical over 11 bases. Germline V lookup: CDR1 MNHEY, CDR2 SMNVEV (reference sequence). This CDR3 has 15 residues. V was pared by 5 bases and J by 9 bases, with 9 bases of the junction left unmatched.

The V call is TRBV28, the J call TRBJ1-4; D unresolved. Germline assignment: CDR1 MDHEN and CDR2 SYDVKM. Deletions cut 4 bases from V and 5 bases from J, with 17 bases between. The CDR3 is 16 amino acids. The chain's CDR3 is CASSSRAGTYNEKLFF. CDR3 nucleotides: TGTGCCAGCAGTTCCCGGGCGGGAACCTACAATGAAAAACTGTTTTTT.

This rearrangement joins TRBV7-7 to TRBJ2-2, with 9 bases lining up with TRBD1. This CDR3 has 14 amino acids. V dropped 5 bases and J dropped 6; count of bases not matched to a gene: 4. Germline V gives CDR1 SSHAT, CDR2 FNYEAQ (reference sequence). The CDR3 DNA follows: TGTGCCAGCAGCCCAGGACAGGGGTCCGGGGAGCTGTTTTTT. It translates to CASSPGQGSGELFF.

A few counts support this clone. This chain connects TRBV5-1 to TRBJ2-7; 12 bases are a match to TRBD2. The CDR3 covers 16 residues. Germline lookup yields CDR1 SGHRS and CDR2 YFSETQ. V was pared by 4 bases and J by 4 bases, with 9 bases of the junction left unmatched. CDR3 amino acids: CASSPGGLAGKYEQYF. In nucleotides, the CDR3 is TGCGCCAGCAGCCCCGGAGGACTAGCGGGAAAATACGAGCAGTACTTC.

This clone was observed once. This rearrangement joins TRBV21-1 to TRBJ2-7; TRBD2 is the table's D call and was not checked against the DNA. TRBV21-1 is marked as a pseudogene. The CDR3 extends over 16 amino acids. The CDR3 loop reads CASSKDAGCFMDEQYF. Here the CDR3 DNA reads TGTGCCAGCAGCAAAGACGCGGGTTGTTTTATGGACGAGCAGTACTTC.

The chain carries TRBV29-1 and TRBJ1-2; TRBD1 is a possible D gene (6 bases). Per germline, CDR1 SQVTM and CDR2 ANQGSEA. V was clipped by 3 bases and J by 0 bases, with 8 bases between them. The CDR3 covers 13 residues. CDR3 in amino acids: CSVDSGANYGYTF. The CDR3 bases are TGCAGCGTTGACTCAGGGGCTAACTATGGCTACACCTTC.

The CDR3 here is CASHIAGGADEQFF. The DNA of the CDR3 is TGTGCCAGCCACATAGCGGGGGGGGCGGATGAGCAGTTCTTC. This chain connects TRBV7-9 to TRBJ2-1; 11 bases are a match to TRBD2. V was pared by 8 bases and J by 8 bases, with 8 bases of the junction left unmatched. The CDR3 extends over 14 amino acids. In germline, CDR1 is SEHNR, CDR2 FQNEAQ (reference sequence).

The chain recombines TRBV18 with TRBJ2-4; D unresolved. The CDR3 runs 15 residues. V was trimmed by 3 bases and J by 0 bases, leaving 9 bases between them. Per germline, CDR1 KGHSH and CDR2 LQKENI. The CDR3 here is CASSPPEIAKNIQYF. CDR3 nucleotide sequence: TGTGCCAGCTCACCTCCGGAGATAGCCAAAAACATTCAGTACTTC.

The rearrangement joins TRBV13 to TRBJ2-7, with 7 nucleotides matching TRBD2. CDR3 size: 15 residues. Germline values: CDR1 PRHDT, CDR2 FYEKMQ (reference sequence). With V trimmed by 0 bases and J by 3 bases, 5 bases remained unmatched. CDR3 DNA: TGTGCCAGCAGCTTAGGCAGCCGGGAGGACTACGAGCAGTACTTC. The encoded protein is CASSLGSREDYEQYF.

The chain's CDR3 is CASSRLADYNEQFF. CDR3 DNA: TGTGCCAGCAGCCGACTAGCGGATTACAATGAGCAGTTCTTC. V usage is TRBV7-2 and J usage is TRBJ2-1; 9 nucleotides align to TRBD2. Germline CDR1 is SGHTA and CDR2 is FQGNSA. J lost 4 bases, V lost 5 bases, and 3 bases had no gene match. This CDR3 comprises 14 residues.

The chain carries TRBV6-5 and TRBJ2-3; 10 nucleotides agree with TRBD2. Trimming removed 2 bases from V and 2 bases from J; junction bases left unmatched: 4. Germline V gene sequence: CDR1 MNHEY, CDR2 SVGAGI. The CDR3 has 16 residues. CDR3 amino acids: CASSYAGLAATDTQYF. The CDR3 region has the DNA TGTGCCAGCAGTTACGCAGGACTAGCGGCCACAGATACGCAGTATTTT.

V is TRBV25-1 and J is TRBJ1-2; 7 bases are a match to TRBD1. V was pared by 1 base and J by 7 bases, with 12 bases of the junction left unmatched. CDR1 MGHDK and CDR2 SYGVNS come from the germline V gene. This CDR3 is built from 16 residues. The CDR3 nucleotides read TGTGCCAGCAGTGAATCCTTAGCTGGGGACAGCCGTGGCTACACCTTC. It translates to CASSESLAGDSRGYTF.

This clone has more than one count but fewer than ten. The chain uses TRBV7-9 and TRBJ1-4; D is ambiguous. Deletions cut 0 bases from V and 3 bases from J, with 8 bases between. CDR1 is SEHNR, CDR2 FQNEAQ, per germline (reference sequence). The CDR3 runs 15 residues. The CDR3 spells CASSLARGSNEKLFF. The CDR3 DNA reads as TGTGCCAGCAGCTTAGCGAGAGGGTCTAATGAAAAACTGTTTTTT. Looking up the rest from reference TRBV7-9 and TRBJ1-4 gives the full variable domain: DTGVSQNPRHKITKRGQNVTFRCDPISEHNRLYWYRQTLGQGPEFLTYFQNEAQLEKSRLLSDRFSAERPKGSFSTLEIQRTEQGDSAMYLCASSLARGSNEKLFFGSGTQLSVL.

V gene TRBV7-2 combines with J gene TRBJ1-5; D may be TRBD1 (6 bases). Trimming removed 3 bases from V and 7 bases from J, with 10 bases in between. There are 13 residues in the CDR3. The germline V gene has CDR1 SGHTA and CDR2 FQGNSA. In DNA, the CDR3 is TGTGCCAGCAGCTTCCTACAGGGCCAGCCCCAGCATTTT. As protein: CASSFLQGQPQHF.

This clone appeared once. The chain uses TRBV9 and TRBJ2-2; D uncertain. The CDR3 is 14 residues long. V was clipped by 0 bases and J by 6 bases, with 9 bases between them. The germline V gene encodes CDR1 SGDLS and CDR2 YYNGEE. The CDR3 reads CASSVALYPGELFF. CDR3 in DNA: TGTGCCAGCAGCGTAGCTTTGTATCCCGGGGAGCTGTTTTTT.

The chain carries TRBV5-4 and TRBJ2-2, with D possibly being TRBD1 (5 bases). V dropped 4 bases and J dropped 4 bases, with 17 bases sitting between them. Germline V gene data show CDR1 as SGHNT and CDR2 as YYREEE (reference sequence). The length of the CDR3 is 16 residues. The CDR3: CASSPTLGQSTGELFF. The CDR3 coding sequence is TGTGCCAGCAGCCCGACCCTTGGACAATCCACCGGGGAGCTGTTTTTT.

J is TRBJ1-4 and V is TRBV4-1; 7 bases fit TRBD1. V shed 1 base and J 5 bases; nucleotides not matched to a gene: 4. The CDR3 is 15 amino acids. Germline V CDR1 and CDR2: MGHRA, YSYEKL. The CDR3 loop reads CASSQGDRENEKLFF. The DNA of the CDR3 is TGCGCCAGCAGCCAAGGCGACAGGGAGAATGAAAAACTGTTTTTT.

The genes are TRBV27 and TRBJ2-3; 11 positions agree with TRBD2. The CDR3 sequence is 15 residues long. V lost 7 bases and J lost 3; bases outside the gene matches: 6. Germline values: CDR1 MNHEY, CDR2 SMNVEV (reference sequence). This chain's CDR3 is CASKLTSGRTDTQYF. In nucleotides, the CDR3 is TGTGCCAGCAAACTTACTAGCGGGAGAACAGATACGCAGTATTTT.